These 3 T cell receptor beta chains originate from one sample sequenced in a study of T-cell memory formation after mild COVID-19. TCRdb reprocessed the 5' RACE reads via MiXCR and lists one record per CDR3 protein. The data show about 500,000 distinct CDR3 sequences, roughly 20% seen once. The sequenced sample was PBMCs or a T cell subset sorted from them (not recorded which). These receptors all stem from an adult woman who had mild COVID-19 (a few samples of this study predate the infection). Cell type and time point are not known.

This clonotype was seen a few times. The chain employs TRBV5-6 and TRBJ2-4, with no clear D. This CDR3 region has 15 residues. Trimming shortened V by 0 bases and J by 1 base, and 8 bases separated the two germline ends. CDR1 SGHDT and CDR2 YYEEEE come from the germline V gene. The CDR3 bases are TGTGCCAGCAGCTTGGGTTCAGCGGCCAAAAACATTCAGTACTTC. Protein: CASSLGSAAKNIQYF.

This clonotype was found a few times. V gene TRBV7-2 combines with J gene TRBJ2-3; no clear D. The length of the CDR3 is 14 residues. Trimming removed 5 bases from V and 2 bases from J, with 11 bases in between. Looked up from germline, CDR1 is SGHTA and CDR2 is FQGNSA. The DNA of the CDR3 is TGTGCCAGCAGCCCCCGTGTAGCCACAGATACGCAGTATTTT. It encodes CASSPRVATDTQYF.

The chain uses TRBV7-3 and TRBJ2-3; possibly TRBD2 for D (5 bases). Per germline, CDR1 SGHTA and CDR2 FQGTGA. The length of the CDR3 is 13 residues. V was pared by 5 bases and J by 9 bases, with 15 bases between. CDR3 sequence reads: CASSLQPGVTQYF. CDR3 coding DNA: TGTGCCAGCAGCCTCCAGCCCGGGGTCACGCAGTATTTT.